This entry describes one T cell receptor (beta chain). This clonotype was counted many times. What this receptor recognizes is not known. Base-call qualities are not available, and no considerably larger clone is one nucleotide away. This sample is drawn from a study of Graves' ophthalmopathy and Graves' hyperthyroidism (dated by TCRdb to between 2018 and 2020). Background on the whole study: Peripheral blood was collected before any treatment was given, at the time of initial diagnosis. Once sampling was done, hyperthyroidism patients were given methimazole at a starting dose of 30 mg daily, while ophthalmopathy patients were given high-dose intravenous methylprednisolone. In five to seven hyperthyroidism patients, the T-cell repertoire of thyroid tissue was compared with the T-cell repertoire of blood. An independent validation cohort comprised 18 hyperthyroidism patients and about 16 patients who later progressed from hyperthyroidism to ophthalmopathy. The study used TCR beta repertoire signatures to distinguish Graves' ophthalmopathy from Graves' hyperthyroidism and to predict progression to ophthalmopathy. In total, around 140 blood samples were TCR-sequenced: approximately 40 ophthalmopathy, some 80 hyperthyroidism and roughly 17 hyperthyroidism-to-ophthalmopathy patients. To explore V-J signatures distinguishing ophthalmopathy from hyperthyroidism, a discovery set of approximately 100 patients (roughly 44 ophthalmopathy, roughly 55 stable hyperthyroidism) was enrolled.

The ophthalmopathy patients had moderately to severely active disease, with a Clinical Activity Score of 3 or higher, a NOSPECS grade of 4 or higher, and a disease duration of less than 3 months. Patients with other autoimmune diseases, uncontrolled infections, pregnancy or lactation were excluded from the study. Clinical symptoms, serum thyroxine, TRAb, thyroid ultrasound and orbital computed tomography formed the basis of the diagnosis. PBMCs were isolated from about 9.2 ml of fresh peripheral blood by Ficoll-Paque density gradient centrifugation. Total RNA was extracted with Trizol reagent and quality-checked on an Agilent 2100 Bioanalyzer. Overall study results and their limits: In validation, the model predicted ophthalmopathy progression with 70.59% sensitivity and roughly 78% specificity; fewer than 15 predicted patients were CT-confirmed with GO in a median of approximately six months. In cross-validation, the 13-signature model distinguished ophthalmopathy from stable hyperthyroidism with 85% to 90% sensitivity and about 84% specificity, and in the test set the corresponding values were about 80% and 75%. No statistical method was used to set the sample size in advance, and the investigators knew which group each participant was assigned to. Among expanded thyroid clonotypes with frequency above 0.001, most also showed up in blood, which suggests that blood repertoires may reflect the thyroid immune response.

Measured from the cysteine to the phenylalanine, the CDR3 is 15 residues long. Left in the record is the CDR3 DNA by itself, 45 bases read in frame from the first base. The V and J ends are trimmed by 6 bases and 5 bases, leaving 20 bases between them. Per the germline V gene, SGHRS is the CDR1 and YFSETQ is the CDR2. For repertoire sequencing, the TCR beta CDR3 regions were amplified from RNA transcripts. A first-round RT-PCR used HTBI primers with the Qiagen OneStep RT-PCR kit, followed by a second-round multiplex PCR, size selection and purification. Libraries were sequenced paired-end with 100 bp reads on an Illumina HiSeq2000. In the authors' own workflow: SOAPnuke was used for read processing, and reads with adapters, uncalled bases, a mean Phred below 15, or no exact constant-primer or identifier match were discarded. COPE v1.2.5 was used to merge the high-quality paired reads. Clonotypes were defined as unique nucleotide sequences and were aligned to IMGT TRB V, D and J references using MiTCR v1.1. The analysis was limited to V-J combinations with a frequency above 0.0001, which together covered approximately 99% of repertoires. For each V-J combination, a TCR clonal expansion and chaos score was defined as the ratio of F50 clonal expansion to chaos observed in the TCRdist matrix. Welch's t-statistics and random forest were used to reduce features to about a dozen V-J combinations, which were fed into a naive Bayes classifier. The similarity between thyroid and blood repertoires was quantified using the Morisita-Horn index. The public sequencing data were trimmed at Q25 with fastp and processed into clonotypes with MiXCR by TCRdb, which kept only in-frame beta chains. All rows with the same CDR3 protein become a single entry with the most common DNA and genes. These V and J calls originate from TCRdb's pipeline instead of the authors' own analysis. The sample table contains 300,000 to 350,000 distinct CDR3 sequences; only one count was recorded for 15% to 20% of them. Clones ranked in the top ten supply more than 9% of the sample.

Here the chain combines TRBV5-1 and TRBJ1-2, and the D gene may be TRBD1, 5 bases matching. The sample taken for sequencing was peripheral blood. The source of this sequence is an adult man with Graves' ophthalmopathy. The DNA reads TGCGCCAGCACCCCCAATTCGGGATCAGGGTATGGCTACACCTTC. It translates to CASTPNSGSGYGYTF.